The source of this T cell receptor (beta chain) is a study of PD-1 blockade in classical Hodgkin lymphoma (dated by TCRdb to the early 2020s). In the study overall: Nivolumab dosing was 3 mg/kg intravenously every 2 weeks, continuing until either disease progression or unacceptable toxicity. The study used CyTOF and TCR beta sequencing to define a peripheral blood immune signature of response to PD-1 blockade in classical Hodgkin lymphoma.

Remarks on this clone: The antigen it recognizes is unknown. The record has no base qualities; no much larger clone is one base away.

This sample's time point label indicates: cycle 4 day 1 (C4D1), after more than five weeks of nivolumab. Every trial patient had relapsed following autologous stem cell transplantation, and prior brentuximab vedotin exposure was what differed among cohorts A, B and C. The trial cohort included some 53 patients with relapsed/refractory classical Hodgkin lymphoma, and each patient had a best overall response of complete response, partial response or progressive disease. Single-agent nivolumab was administered to trial patients in the multi-cohort phase II CheckMate 205 trial. Best overall response was determined by an independent review committee according to the 2007 International Working Group response criteria. PBMCs from the trial were collected at three points: immediately before nivolumab initiation (C1D1), and during therapy at cycle 2 day 1 and cycle 4 day 1. Peripheral blood was collected in 8 mL Vacutainer Cell Preparation Tubes, from which PBMCs were isolated by centrifugation and then cryopreserved.

The investigation overall reported the following: Baseline TCR diversity was reported as lower in newly diagnosed patients than in healthy donors, and lower still in relapsed/refractory patients. Lower diversity was seen in patients whose nivolumab began less than 1 year after ASCT, and these patients were left out of later analyses so that immune reconstitution would not confound the results. By C4D1, a significant rise was seen in CD4+ TCR diversity but not in CD8+ TCR diversity (p=0.0027 vs p=0.16), and the rise was most apparent among complete responders (p=0.02). The study was limited to a single clinical trial cohort, and causes of repertoire differences, possibly disease activity or prior therapy, remained undefined. Baseline diversity similar to that of newly diagnosed patients was observed in trial patients achieving complete response, whereas significantly lower diversity was observed in partial responders and progressors.

The Qiagen DNeasy kit was used to extract genomic DNA both from unsorted PBMCs and from the negatively selected CD4+ and CD8+ fractions. TCR beta CDR3 regions were subjected to amplification by immunoSEQ multiplex PCR with primers that anneal to V and J segments. A synthetic immune receptor repertoire was used to minimize amplification bias, and any remaining bias was removed computationally after sequencing. Per the original workflow: Custom Python scripts were used to quantify repertoire diversity as the Shannon entropy index. Unsorted, CD4+ and CD8+ repertoires were analyzed separately, except in combined analyses where CD4+ and CD8+ sequences were merged in silico. A clone was considered expanded if an increase in frequency of at least 2-fold after treatment relative to C1D1 was found, and a pseudocount of 0.5 was applied to clones undetected at baseline. Clones with 0 or 1 copy at C1D1 were classified as singleton clones, and clones with 2 or more copies were classified as non-singleton clones. Clones expanded in unsorted samples were assigned a CD4+, CD8+ or unknown annotation through matching of protein sequences in sorted samples from the same patient. Wilcoxon tests were applied to paired samples to test diversity changes from C1D1 to C4D1. The table was pulled from immuneACCESS by TCRdb, which kept in-frame rearrangements only. Such tables lose some clones; where checked, under half of the loss comes from unresolved V genes, and the rest has no known cause. The V and J calls and clone size come from that table; D and trimming were worked out from the DNA. The sample has tens of thousands of clones on record, 83% of them singletons. The ten biggest clones cover over 15% of the sample.

The CDR3 numbers 13 residues from cysteine through phenylalanine. Only the CDR3 DNA stays, 39 bases, in frame from base 1. In the germline V gene, CDR1 corresponds to SQVTM and CDR2 to ANQGSEA. The sequence joins TRBV29-1 to TRBJ2-1; 7 nucleotides in the junction match TRBD2. This sample comprised peripheral blood mononuclear cells (PBMCs), obtained before the fourth cycle of nivolumab. The TCR was taken from a human donor with classical Hodgkin lymphoma. The CDR3 reads as follows: CNGEGSSYNEQFF. The bases are TGCAACGGGGAGGGGAGCTCCTACAATGAGCAGTTCTTC.